This TCR beta chain was recorded in a study of OX40 agonist ivuxolimab in advanced cancers. Study summary: A diagnosis of hepatocellular carcinoma, melanoma, renal cell or head and neck cancer was present in dose-escalation patients. General study points: At 0.1 to 3.0 mg/kg, CD4+ and CD8+ blood T cells expanded clonally by week 6.

The data were produced by immunoSEQ multiplex PCR, yet TCRdb's version contains in-frame clones alone and is incomplete. The data show about 48,000 clones, 80% to 90% seen once. This clone was counted a single time. The antigen remains undetermined. V lost 4 bases, J lost 2 bases, and 6 bases stayed unmatched. The CDR3 spans 14 residues. CDR1 is SGHDT and CDR2 is YYEEEE in the germline V gene. The TCR comes from an adult with an advanced solid tumor such as melanoma, head and neck, liver or kidney cancer. Sequences were derived from CD4+ or CD8+ T cells sorted from blood, sampled in a trial of the OX40 agonist ivuxolimab. The chain has TRBV5-6 and TRBJ2-7; TRBD1 aligns across 7 bases. CDR3 in DNA: TGTGCCAGCAGCCTATGGGACAGACCCTACGAGCAGTACTTC. This translates into CASSLWDRPYEQYF.